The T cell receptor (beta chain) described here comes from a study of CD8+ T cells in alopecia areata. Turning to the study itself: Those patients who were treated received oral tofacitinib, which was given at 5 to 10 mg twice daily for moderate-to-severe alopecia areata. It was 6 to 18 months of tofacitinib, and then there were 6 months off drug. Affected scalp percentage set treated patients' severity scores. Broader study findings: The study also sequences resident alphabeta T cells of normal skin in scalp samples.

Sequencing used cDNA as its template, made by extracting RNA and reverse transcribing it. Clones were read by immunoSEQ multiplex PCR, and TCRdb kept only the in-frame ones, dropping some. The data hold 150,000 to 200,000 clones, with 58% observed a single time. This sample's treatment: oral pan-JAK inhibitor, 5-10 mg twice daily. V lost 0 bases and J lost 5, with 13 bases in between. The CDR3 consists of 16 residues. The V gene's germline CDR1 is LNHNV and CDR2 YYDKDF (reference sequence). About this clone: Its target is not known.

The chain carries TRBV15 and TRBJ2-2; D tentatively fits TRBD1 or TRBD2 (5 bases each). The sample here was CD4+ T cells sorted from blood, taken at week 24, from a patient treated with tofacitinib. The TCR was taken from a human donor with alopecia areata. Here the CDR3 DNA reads TGTGCCACCAGCAGAGAGGCGGGTGGGGGTACCGGGGAGCTGTTTTTT. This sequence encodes CATSREAGGGTGELFF.